The rows below give T cell receptor beta chains drawn from one sample of a study of blood T cell repertoires in COVID-19. Profiled with immunoSEQ multiplex PCR; TCRdb holds only in-frame clones, not every one. The table has about 35,000 clones, roughly 80% seen once. Sequencing input: peripheral blood. These receptor sequences come from a man in his fifties or sixties with acute or convalescent COVID-19. Both conserved end residues are part of each CDR3. The order of the fields is D gene, J gene, V gene, CDR3 protein. D genes are given only for firm matches.

NA	TRBJ2-3	TRBV10-1	CASSDQSDTQYF
NA	TRBJ2-7	TRBV19	CASSRGTLYEQYF
TRBD2	TRBJ2-1	TRBV5-6	CASSLTGGGNYNEQFF
TRBD1	TRBJ2-7	TRBV4-1	CASRPGQGAGEQYF
NA	TRBJ2-2	TRBV19	CASSQGRAGELFF
NA	TRBJ1-5	TRBV4-1	CASSHPPGNLPQHF
NA	TRBJ1-1	TRBV4-1	CASSQTARNTEAFF
TRBD1	TRBJ1-2	TRBV28	CASILDRGGYGYTF
TRBD1	TRBJ1-6	TRBV6-1	CASSGTGANHNSPLHF
TRBD1	TRBJ2-5	TRBV2	CASSTGTGEETQYF
NA	TRBJ2-3	TRBV7-9	CASSLNGATGDTQYF
NA	TRBJ1-5	TRBV6-6	CASSSQGEAQHF
NA	TRBJ2-7	TRBV24-1	CATSDSWQGNYEQYF
NA	TRBJ1-1	TRBV29-1	CSVDRGGTEAFF
NA	TRBJ2-5	TRBV28	CASSLPGPQETQYF
NA	TRBJ1-3	TRBV28	CASSPRTVWDSGNTIYF
NA	TRBJ2-2	TRBV6-6	CASSYRSTGELFF
TRBD1	TRBJ2-1	TRBV12-3/TRBV12-4	CASSPDRGSEQFF
TRBD1	TRBJ2-3	TRBV13	CASSRGTGMTDTQYF
TRBD2	TRBJ2-3	TRBV5-4	CASSSGLDGGTDTQYF
NA	TRBJ2-6	TRBV10-3	CAIYGGGLSSGANVLTF
NA	TRBJ1-1	TRBV7-3	CASSVLGRNTEAFF
NA	TRBJ2-2	TRBV27	CASSYAGWNTGELFF
TRBD1	TRBJ2-4	TRBV2	CASSEQGANIQYF
NA	TRBJ2-1	TRBV6-5	CASGLNYYNEQFF
NA	TRBJ2-1	TRBV2	CASSLTGGNEQFF
TRBD2	TRBJ2-2	TRBV11-2	CASSWTSGDTGELFF
TRBD1	TRBJ1-6	TRBV5-1	CASSVSGTDNSPLHF
NA	TRBJ2-7	TRBV12-3/TRBV12-4	CASSGDTSYEQYF
TRBD1	TRBJ1-6	TRBV5-1	CASSFTGQGDNSPLHF
TRBD2	TRBJ2-1	TRBV6-6	CASSYQREGYEQFF
TRBD1	TRBJ2-1	TRBV18	CASSEGQSSYNEQFF
TRBD1	TRBJ2-7	TRBV6-6	CASSGDSLSYEQYF
NA	TRBJ1-2	TRBV6-2/TRBV6-3	CASSLPQGHSYGYTF
TRBD2	TRBJ2-3	TRBV4-1	CASSQRAGVSTDTQYF
TRBD2	TRBJ2-5	TRBV5-1	CASSQKLAMQETQYF
NA	TRBJ2-1	TRBV13	CASSRGTATYNEQFF
TRBD1	TRBJ2-7	TRBV5-1	CASSPGQAHYEQYF
TRBD1	TRBJ1-5	TRBV19	CASSKGADNQPQHF
NA	TRBJ1-4	TRBV3-1/TRBV3-2	CASSQHPGLNEKLFF
TRBD1	TRBJ2-5	TRBV9	CASSSLGQGQETQYF
NA	TRBJ2-7	TRBV13	CASSPGLVDEQYF
NA	TRBJ1-2	TRBV19	CASSPRLYGDGYTF
TRBD1	TRBJ1-1	TRBV2	CASSEGTGATEAFF
TRBD2	TRBJ2-5	TRBV29-1	CSARTSVETQYF
TRBD2	TRBJ2-1	TRBV24-1	CATSGSGGNEQFF
NA	TRBJ2-1	TRBV20-1	CSASFRTAYNEQFF
NA	TRBJ2-2	TRBV2	CASTETSSTGELFF
TRBD2	TRBJ2-7	TRBV9	CASSVTSGGLEQYF
TRBD2	TRBJ2-7	TRBV6-2/TRBV6-3	CASSYLAGVDEQYF
NA	TRBJ1-2	TRBV5-4	CASSLFSLRQGHYGYTF
TRBD1	TRBJ2-1	TRBV24-1	CATSGQGLGVDEQFF
TRBD1	TRBJ1-2	TRBV5-1	CASSVDRERGYTF
TRBD2	TRBJ2-3	TRBV18	CASSLAALSTDTQYF
TRBD1	TRBJ2-3	TRBV3-1/TRBV3-2	CASRRTGGLDTQYF
TRBD1	TRBJ2-1	TRBV6-5	CAAIDRAYNEQFF
NA	TRBJ1-5	TRBV19	CASSIRQNLGQPQHF
TRBD1	TRBJ1-2	TRBV10-2	CASSEGTGYGYTF
TRBD2	TRBJ2-1	TRBV5-8	CASSPRLAGYNEQFF
TRBD1	NA	TRBV4-1	CASSQTGGGGETQYF